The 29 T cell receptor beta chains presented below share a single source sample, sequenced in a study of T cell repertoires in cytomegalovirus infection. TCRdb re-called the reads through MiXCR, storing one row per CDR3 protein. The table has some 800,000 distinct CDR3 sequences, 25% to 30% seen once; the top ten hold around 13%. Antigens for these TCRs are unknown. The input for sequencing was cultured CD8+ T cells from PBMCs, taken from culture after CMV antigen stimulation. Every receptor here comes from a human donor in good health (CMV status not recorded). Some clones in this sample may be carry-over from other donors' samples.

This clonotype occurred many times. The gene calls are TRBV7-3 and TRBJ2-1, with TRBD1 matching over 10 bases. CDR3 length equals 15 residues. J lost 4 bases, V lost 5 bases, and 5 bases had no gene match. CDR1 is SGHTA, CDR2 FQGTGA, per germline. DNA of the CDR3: TGTGCCAGCAGCCCGACAGGGGGCCGGTACAATGAGCAGTTCTTC. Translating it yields CASSPTGGRYNEQFF.

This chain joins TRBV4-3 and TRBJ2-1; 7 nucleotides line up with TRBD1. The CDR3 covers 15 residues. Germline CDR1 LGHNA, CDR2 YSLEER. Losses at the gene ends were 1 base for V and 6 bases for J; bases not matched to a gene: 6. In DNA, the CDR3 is TGCGCCAGCAGCCAAGTTGGAGGACAGGTCAATGAGCAGTTCTTC. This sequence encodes CASSQVGGQVNEQFF.

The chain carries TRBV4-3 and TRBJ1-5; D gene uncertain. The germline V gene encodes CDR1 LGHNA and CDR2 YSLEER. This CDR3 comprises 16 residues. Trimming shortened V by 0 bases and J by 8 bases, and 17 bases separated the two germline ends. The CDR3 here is CASSQDVGRFGEPQHF. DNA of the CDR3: TGCGCCAGCAGCCAAGATGTAGGCCGCTTCGGGGAGCCCCAGCATTTT.

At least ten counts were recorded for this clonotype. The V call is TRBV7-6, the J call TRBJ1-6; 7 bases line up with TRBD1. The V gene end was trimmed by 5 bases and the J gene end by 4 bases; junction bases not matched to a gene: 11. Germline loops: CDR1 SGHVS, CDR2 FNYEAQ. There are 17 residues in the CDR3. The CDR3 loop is CASSPAQGNVYNSPLHF. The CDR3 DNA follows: TGTGCCAGCAGCCCCGCACAGGGGAATGTTTATAATTCACCCCTCCACTTT.

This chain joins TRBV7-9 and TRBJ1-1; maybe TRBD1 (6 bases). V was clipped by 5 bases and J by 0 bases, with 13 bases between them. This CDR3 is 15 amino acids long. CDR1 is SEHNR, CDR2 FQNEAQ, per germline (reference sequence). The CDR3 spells CASSPLRGVNTEAFF. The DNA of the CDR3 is TGTGCCAGCAGCCCCCTGAGGGGGGTGAACACTGAAGCTTTCTTT.

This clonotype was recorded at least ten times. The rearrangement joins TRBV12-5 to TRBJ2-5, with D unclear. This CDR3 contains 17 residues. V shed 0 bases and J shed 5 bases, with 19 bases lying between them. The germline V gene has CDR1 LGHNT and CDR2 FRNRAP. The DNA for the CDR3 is TGTGCTAGTGGTTTGGTTGGTAGTACCAGATCGTCGGAGACCCAGTACTTC. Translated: CASGLVGSTRSSETQYF.

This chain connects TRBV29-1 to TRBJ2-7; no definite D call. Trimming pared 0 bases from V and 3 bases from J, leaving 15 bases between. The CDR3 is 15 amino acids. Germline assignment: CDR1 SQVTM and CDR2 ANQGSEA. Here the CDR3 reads CSVEDLAGLDYEQYF. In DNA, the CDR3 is TGCAGCGTTGAAGATCTTGCAGGCCTCGACTACGAGCAGTACTTC.

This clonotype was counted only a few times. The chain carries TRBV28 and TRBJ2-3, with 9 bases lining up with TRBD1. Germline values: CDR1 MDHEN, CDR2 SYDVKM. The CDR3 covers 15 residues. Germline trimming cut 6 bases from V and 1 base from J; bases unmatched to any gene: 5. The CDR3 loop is CASRQGARGTDTQYF. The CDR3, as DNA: TGTGCCAGCAGACAGGGGGCGCGGGGCACAGATACGCAGTATTTT.

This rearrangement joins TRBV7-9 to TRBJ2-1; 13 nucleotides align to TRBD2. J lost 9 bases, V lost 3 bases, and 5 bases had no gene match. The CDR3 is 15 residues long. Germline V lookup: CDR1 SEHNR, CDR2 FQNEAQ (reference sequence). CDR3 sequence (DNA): TGTGCCAGCAGCTTCCCGGGACTAGCGGGGAGTGAGCAGTTCTTC. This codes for CASSFPGLAGSEQFF.

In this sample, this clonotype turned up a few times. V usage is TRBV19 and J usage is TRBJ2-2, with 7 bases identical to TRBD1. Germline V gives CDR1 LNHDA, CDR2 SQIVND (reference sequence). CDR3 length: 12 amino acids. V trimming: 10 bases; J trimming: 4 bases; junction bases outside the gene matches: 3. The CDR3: CATGTATGELFF. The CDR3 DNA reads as TGTGCCACCGGGACAGCCACCGGGGAGCTGTTTTTT.

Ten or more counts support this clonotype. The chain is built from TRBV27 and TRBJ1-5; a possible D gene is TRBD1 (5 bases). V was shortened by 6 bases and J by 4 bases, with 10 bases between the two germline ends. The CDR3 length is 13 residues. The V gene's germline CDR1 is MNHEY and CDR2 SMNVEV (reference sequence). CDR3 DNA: TGTGCCAGCAGCCAGGGTTGGAATCAGCCCCAGCATTTT. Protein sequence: CASSQGWNQPQHF.

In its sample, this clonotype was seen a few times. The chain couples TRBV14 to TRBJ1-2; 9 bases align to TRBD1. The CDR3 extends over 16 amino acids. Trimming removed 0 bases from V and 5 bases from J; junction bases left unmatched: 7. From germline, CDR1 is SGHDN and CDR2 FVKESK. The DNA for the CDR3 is TGTGCCAGCAGCCAAGAGAACAGGGGGCGCGGATATGGCTACACCTTC. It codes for CASSQENRGRGYGYTF.

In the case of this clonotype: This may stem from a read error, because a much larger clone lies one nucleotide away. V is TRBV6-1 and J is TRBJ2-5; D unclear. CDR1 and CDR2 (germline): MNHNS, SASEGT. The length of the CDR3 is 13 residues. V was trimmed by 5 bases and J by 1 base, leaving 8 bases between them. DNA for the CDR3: TGTGCCAGCAGTTACGAGGCCCAAGAGACCCAGTACTTC. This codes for CASSYEAQETQYF.

CDR3 DNA: TGTGCCAGCAGTTTACTGACAGGAGGCTGGGGCACTGAAGCTTTCTTT. Encoded protein: CASSLLTGGWGTEAFF. The chain has TRBV12-3 or TRBV12-4 and TRBJ1-1, with D possibly being TRBD1 (6 bases). This CDR3 comprises 16 residues. Trimming removed 2 bases from V and 4 bases from J, with 17 bases in between.

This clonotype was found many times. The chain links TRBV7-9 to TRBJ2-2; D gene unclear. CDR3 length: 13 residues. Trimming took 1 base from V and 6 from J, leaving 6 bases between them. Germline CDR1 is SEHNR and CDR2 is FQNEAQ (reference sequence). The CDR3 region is CASSLGWAGELFF. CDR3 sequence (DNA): TGTGCCAGCAGCTTAGGGTGGGCCGGGGAGCTGTTTTTT.

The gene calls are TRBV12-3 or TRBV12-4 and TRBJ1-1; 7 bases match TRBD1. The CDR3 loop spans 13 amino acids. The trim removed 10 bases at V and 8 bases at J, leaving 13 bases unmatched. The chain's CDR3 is CATTPGQVEEAFF. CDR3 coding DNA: TGTGCCACCACCCCTGGACAGGTTGAGGAAGCTTTCTTT.

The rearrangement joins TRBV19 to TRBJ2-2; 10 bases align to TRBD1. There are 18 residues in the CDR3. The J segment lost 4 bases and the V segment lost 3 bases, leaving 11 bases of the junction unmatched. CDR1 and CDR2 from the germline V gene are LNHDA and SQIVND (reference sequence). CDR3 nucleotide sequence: TGTGCCAGTAGTATCAGGGACAGGGGCGTCGGAGGCACCGGGGAGCTGTTTTTT. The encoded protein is CASSIRDRGVGGTGELFF. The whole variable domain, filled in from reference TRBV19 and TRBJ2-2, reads DGGITQSPKYLFRKEGQNVTLSCEQNLNHDAMYWYRQDPGQGLRLIYYSQIVNDFQKGDIAEGYSVSREKKESFPLTVTSAQKNPTAFYLCASSIRDRGVGGTGELFFGEGSRLTVL.

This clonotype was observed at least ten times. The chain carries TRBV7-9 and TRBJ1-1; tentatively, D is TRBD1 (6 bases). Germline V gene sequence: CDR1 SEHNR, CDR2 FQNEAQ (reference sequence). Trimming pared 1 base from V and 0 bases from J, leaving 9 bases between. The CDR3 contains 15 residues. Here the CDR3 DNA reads TGTGCCAGCAGCTTAGAACAGGGCATGAACACTGAAGCTTTCTTT. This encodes CASSLEQGMNTEAFF.

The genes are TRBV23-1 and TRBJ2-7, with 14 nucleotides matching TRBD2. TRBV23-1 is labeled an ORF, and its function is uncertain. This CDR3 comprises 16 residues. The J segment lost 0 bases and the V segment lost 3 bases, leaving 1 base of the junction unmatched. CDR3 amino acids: CASSQGTSGGSYEQYF. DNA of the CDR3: TGCGCCAGCAGTCAGGGGACTAGCGGGGGCTCCTACGAGCAGTACTTC.

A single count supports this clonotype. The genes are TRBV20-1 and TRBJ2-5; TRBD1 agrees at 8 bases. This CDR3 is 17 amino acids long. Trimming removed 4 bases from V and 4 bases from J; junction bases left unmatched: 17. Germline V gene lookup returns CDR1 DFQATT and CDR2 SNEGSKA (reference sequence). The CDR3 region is CSATAVVGQDFPETQYF. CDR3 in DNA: TGCAGTGCTACCGCCGTGGTGGGACAGGATTTCCCAGAGACCCAGTACTTC.

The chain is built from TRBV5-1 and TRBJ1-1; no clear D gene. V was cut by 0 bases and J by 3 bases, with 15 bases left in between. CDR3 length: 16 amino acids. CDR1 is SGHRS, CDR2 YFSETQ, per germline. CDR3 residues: CASSLALARVDTEAFF. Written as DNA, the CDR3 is TGCGCCAGCAGCTTGGCGCTGGCGCGAGTGGACACTGAAGCTTTCTTT.

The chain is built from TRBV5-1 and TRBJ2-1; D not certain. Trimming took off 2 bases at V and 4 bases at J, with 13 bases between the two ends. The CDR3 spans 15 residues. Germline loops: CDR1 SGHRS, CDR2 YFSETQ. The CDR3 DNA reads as TGCGCCAGCAGCTTCGTAACCGGAGTATACAATGAGCAGTTCTTC. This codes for CASSFVTGVYNEQFF.

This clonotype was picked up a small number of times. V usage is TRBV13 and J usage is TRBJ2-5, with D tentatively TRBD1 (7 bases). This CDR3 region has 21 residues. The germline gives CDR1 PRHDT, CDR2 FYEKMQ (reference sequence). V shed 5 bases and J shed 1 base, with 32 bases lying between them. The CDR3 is CASSPSKVAGGRGDLQETQYF. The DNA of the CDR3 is TGTGCCAGCAGCCCTTCAAAGGTGGCAGGGGGGCGCGGGGACCTCCAAGAGACCCAGTACTTC. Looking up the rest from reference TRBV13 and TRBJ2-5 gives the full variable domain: AAGVIQSPRHLIKEKRETATLKCYPIPRHDTVYWYQQGPGQDPQFLISFYEKMQSDKGSIPDRFSAQQFSDYHSELNMSSLELGDSALYFCASSPSKVAGGRGDLQETQYFGPGTRLLVL.

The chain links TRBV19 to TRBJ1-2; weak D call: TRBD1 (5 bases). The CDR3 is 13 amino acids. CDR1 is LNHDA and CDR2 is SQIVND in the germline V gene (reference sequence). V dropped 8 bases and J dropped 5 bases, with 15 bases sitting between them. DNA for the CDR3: TGTGCCAGTGATTTCGACGGGACGTATGGCTACACCTTC. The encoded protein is CASDFDGTYGYTF.

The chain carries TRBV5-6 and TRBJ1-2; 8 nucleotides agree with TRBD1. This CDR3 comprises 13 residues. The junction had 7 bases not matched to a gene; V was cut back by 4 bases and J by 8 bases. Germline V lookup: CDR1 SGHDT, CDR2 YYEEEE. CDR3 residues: CASSHLDRDGYTF. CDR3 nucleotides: TGTGCCAGCAGCCATTTGGACAGGGACGGCTACACCTTC.

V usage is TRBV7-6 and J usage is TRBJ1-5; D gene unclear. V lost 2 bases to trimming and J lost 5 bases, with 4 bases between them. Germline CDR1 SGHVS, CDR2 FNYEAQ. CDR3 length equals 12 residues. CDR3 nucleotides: TGTGCCAGCAGCTTATCCTATCAGCCCCAGCATTTT. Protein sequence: CASSLSYQPQHF.

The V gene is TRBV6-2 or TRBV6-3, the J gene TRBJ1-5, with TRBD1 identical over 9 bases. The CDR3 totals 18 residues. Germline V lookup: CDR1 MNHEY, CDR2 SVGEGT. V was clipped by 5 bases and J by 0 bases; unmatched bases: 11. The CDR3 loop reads CASSKPTGGGYSNQPQHF. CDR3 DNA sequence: TGTGCCAGCAGTAAACCGACAGGGGGAGGCTATAGCAATCAGCCCCAGCATTTT.

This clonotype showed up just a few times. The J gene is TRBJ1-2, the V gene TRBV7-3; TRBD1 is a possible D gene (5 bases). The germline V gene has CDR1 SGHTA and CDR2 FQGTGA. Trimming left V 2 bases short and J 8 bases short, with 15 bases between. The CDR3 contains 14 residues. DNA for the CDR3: TGTGCCAGCAGCTTACAGGGTTCCCCAAGGGGCTACACCTTC. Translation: CASSLQGSPRGYTF.

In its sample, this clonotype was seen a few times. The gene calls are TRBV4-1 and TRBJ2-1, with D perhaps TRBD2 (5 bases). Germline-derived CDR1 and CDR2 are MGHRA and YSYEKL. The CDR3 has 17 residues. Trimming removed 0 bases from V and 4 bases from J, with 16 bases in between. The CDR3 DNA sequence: TGCGCCAGCAGCCAAGATCCCCCAGCGGCGACTTACAATGAGCAGTTCTTC. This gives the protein CASSQDPPAATYNEQFF.